This T cell receptor (beta chain) was recovered during a study of shared clonotypes between healthy human individuals. Study overall: The study enrolled two women and three men aged 18 to 49.

The sample holds one count of this clone. Antigen unknown. The CDR3 is made up of 13 amino acids. CDR1 and CDR2 (germline): SGHKS, YYEKEE (reference sequence). Trimming took 1 base from V and 8 from J, leaving 12 bases between them. The repertoire was sequenced with immunoSEQ multiplex PCR; TCRdb's copy has only in-frame clones and lacks some. The table shows over 800,000 clones, with approximately 92% occurring only once. Study outcomes and limitations: Rarefaction revealed incomplete sorted-subset sequencing despite large depth.

Naive CD8 isolation took CD45RO-negative cells positively selected for CCR7 and excluded terminally differentiated effector memory CD45RA+ cells. The chain combines TRBV5-5 with TRBJ1-2; D unresolved. Sequenced input: naive CD8+ T cells sorted from blood. The sequence was obtained from a man aged 25 to 45 in good health. The DNA for the CDR3 is TGTGCCAGCAGCTTGAACACGGGGTTCGGCTACACCTTC. This encodes CASSLNTGFGYTF.